The TCR beta chain described here comes from a study of TIL therapy for anti-PD-1-resistant metastatic lung cancer. Study context: Most patients had lung adenocarcinoma. General study results and limits: TIL cultures after expansion showed higher clonality and lower diversity than baseline tumor (median around 5.9% vs 31%).

Comments on this clone: Its target is unknown.

The libraries were made with immunoSEQ v3. Sequenced by immunoSEQ multiplex PCR; TCRdb stores in-frame clones only, minus some. The sample carries approximately 92,000 clones, under 70% recorded once. V dropped 4 bases and J dropped 7; count of bases not matched to a gene: 6. The CDR3 contains 15 residues. Germline V lookup: CDR1 MNHEY, CDR2 SVGEGT. Time point specified: pre-treatment sample, taken before nivolumab and TIL therapy. Tumor tissue came from excised metastases, mostly pleural nodules or supraclavicular lymph nodes. Progressing patients received lymphodepletion, expanded TIL infusion and IL-2.

Material: tumor tissue, obtained at baseline. The chain links TRBV6-2 or TRBV6-3 to TRBJ2-3; 12 nucleotides line up with TRBD2. The sequence came from a person between 30 and 79 years old with non-small cell lung cancer. This chain's CDR3 is CASSFLAGGPHTQYF. CDR3 bases: TGTGCCAGCAGTTTCCTAGCGGGAGGGCCACATACGCAGTATTTT.